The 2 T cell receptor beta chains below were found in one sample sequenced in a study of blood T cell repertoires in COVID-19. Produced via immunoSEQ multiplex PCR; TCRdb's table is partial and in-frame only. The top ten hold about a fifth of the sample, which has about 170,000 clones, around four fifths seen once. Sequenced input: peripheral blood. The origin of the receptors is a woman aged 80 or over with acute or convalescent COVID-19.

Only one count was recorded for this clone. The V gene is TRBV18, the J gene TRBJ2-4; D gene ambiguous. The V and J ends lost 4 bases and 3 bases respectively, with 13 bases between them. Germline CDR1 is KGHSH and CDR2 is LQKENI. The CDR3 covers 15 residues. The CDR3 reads CASSQFASGKNIQYF. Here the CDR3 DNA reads TGTGCCAGCTCACAGTTCGCCTCCGGCAAAAACATTCAGTACTTC. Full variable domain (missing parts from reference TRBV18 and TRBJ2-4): NAGVMQNPRHLVRRRGQEARLRCSPMKGHSHVYWYRQLPEEGLKFMVYLQKENIIDESGMPKERFSAEFPKEGPSILRIQQVVRGDSAAYFCASSQFASGKNIQYFGAGTRLSVL.

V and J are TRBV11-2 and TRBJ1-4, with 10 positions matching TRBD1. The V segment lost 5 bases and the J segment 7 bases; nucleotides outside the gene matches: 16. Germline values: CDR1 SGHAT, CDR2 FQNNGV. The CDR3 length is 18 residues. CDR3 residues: CASSGDRGSFLYTEKLFF. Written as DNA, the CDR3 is TGTGCCAGCAGCGGGGACAGGGGTTCCTTTCTTTATACTGAAAAACTGTTTTTT.